The 13 T cell receptor beta chains presented below share a single source sample, sequenced in a study of early T cells in non-severe SARS-CoV-2 infection. TCRdb recomputed calls from the 5' RACE reads with MiXCR, one row per CDR3 protein. The repertoire consists of about 100,000 distinct CDR3 sequences, with around 12% occurring once and the leading ten covering 5.5% to 7%. Sequencing was carried out using whole blood. These receptors were collected from an adult who was a healthcare worker with PCR-confirmed SARS-CoV-2 infection or an uninfected control (not recorded which).

This clonotype was observed a few times. This sequence joins TRBV6-2 or TRBV6-3 and TRBJ2-1; possibly TRBD1 or TRBD2 for D (5 bases each). The germline CDR1 and CDR2 sequences are MNHEY and SVGEGT. Trimming took off 4 bases at V and 6 bases at J, with 10 bases between the two ends. This CDR3 has 13 residues. The CDR3 DNA reads as TGTGCCAGCAGTTCCCGGGACGGCAATGAGCAGTTCTTC. Translating gives CASSSRDGNEQFF.

Ten or more counts support this clonotype. V usage is TRBV6-1 and J usage is TRBJ2-3; possible D gene TRBD2, 5 bases. The CDR3 has 11 amino acids. CDR1 is MNHNS and CDR2 is SASEGT in the germline V gene. V shed 8 bases and J shed 7 bases, with 10 bases lying between them. CDR3 region: CASLGGYTQYF. The DNA of the CDR3 is TGTGCCAGCCTGGGCGGGTATACGCAGTATTTT.

This clonotype occurred a few times. The V call is TRBV5-6, the J call TRBJ1-1; perhaps TRBD1 as D (5 bases). Trimming removed 6 bases from V and 1 base from J, with 19 bases in between. The germline V gene encodes CDR1 SGHDT and CDR2 YYEEEE. The CDR3 consists of 16 residues. The CDR3 sequence is CASNPGLGVWNTEAFF. As DNA, the CDR3 is TGTGCCAGCAACCCGGGACTTGGCGTGTGGAACACTGAAGCTTTCTTT.

The gene calls are TRBV6-1 and TRBJ1-1; D unresolved. Per germline, CDR1 MNHNS and CDR2 SASEGT. The CDR3 sequence is 15 residues long. The V and J ends lost 1 base and 0 bases respectively, with 9 bases between them. The CDR3 nucleotides are TGTGCCAGCAGTGAAGGGCGAGGGATGAACACTGAAGCTTTCTTT. It translates to CASSEGRGMNTEAFF.

This chain joins TRBV6-4 and TRBJ2-1, with D possibly matching TRBD1 (5 bases). Germline assignment: CDR1 MRHNA and CDR2 SNTAGT. V shed 3 bases and J shed 2 bases, with 5 bases lying between them. This CDR3 is built from 13 residues. CDR3 sequence reads: CASSEDTYNEQFF. The CDR3 DNA sequence: TGTGCCAGCAGTGAGGACACCTACAATGAGCAGTTCTTC.

This clonotype was counted many times. The genes are TRBV28 and TRBJ1-5; D is perhaps TRBD1 (5 bases). V shed 4 bases and J shed 2 bases, with 9 bases lying between them. There are 14 residues in the CDR3. Per the germline V gene, CDR1 is MDHEN and CDR2 is SYDVKM. In nucleotides, the CDR3 is TGTGCCAGCAGTTGGGGGTTTGGCAATCAGCCCCAGCATTTT. It specifies CASSWGFGNQPQHF.

This clonotype was detected many times. This chain links TRBV28 with TRBJ2-7; 9 bases match TRBD2. Germline CDR1 reads MDHEN; CDR2 reads SYDVKM. Trimming at V came to 7 bases and at J to 4 bases, leaving 8 bases not matched to a gene. This CDR3 is built from 14 residues. The CDR3 reads CASITAGGSYEQYF. DNA for the CDR3: TGTGCCAGCATAACTGCGGGAGGGTCGTACGAGCAGTACTTC.

This clonotype has ten or more counts. The J gene is TRBJ2-3, the V gene TRBV6-2 or TRBV6-3; perhaps TRBD2 as D (5 bases). The CDR3 contains 12 residues. From germline, CDR1 is MNHEY and CDR2 SVGEGT. V was trimmed by 4 bases and J by 10 bases, leaving 12 bases between them. The CDR3 sequence is CASSSPRRSQYF. In DNA form, the CDR3 reads TGTGCCAGCAGTTCCCCCCGGAGGTCGCAGTATTTT.

This clonotype occurred a few times. The gene calls are TRBV5-1 and TRBJ1-2; a possible D gene is TRBD1 (6 bases). V was shortened by 9 bases and J by 8 bases, with 17 bases between the two germline ends. CDR3 length: 12 residues. Germline CDR1 SGHRS, CDR2 YFSETQ. The CDR3 spells CATRDRIAGYTF. The CDR3 DNA reads TGCGCCACCCGTGACAGGATAGCGGGCTACACCTTC.

This clonotype was detected ten times or more. The chain combines TRBV20-1 with TRBJ2-3; TRBD2 matches 7 bases. The CDR3 spans 15 residues. Losses at the gene ends were 2 bases for V and 0 bases for J; bases not matched to a gene: 5. Germline V CDR1 and CDR2: DFQATT, SNEGSKA (reference sequence). The CDR3 region is CSARRGSASTDTQYF. For the CDR3, the DNA is TGCAGTGCTAGACGCGGGAGCGCTAGCACAGATACGCAGTATTTT.

The genes are TRBV6-2 or TRBV6-3 and TRBJ2-3; 10 bases match TRBD2. The germline V gene has CDR1 MNHEY and CDR2 SVGEGT. The CDR3 is made up of 17 amino acids. With V trimmed by 2 bases and J by 6 bases, 11 bases remained unmatched. This CDR3 is CASSYEELAGAPDTQYF. CDR3 in DNA: TGTGCCAGCAGTTACGAGGAGCTAGCGGGAGCCCCCGATACGCAGTATTTT.

This clonotype was seen at least ten times. The genes are TRBV6-2 or TRBV6-3 and TRBJ2-4, with 15 bases that match TRBD2. J was trimmed by 9 bases and V by 5 bases; bases with no gene match: 8. Germline V gene data show CDR1 as MNHEY and CDR2 as SVGEGT. This CDR3 has 16 amino acids. In DNA form, the CDR3 reads TGTGCCAGCAGTACACGGACTAGCGGGAGGGTGGGCATTCAGTACTTC. As protein: CASSTRTSGRVGIQYF.

The chain carries TRBV18 and TRBJ1-1; D ambiguous. The germline V gene encodes CDR1 KGHSH and CDR2 LQKENI. The CDR3 extends over 13 amino acids. V was shortened by 3 bases and J by 7 bases, with 12 bases between the two germline ends. The CDR3 sequence is CASSPQGPGEAFF. CDR3 in DNA: TGTGCCAGCTCACCCCAAGGCCCGGGTGAAGCTTTCTTT.